What follows is one T cell receptor beta chain and its context. Its antigen is undetermined. This CDR3 has 19 residues. Trimming took 4 bases from V and 0 from J; bases not matched to a gene: 17. The germline V gene encodes CDR1 SGHRS and CDR2 YFSETQ. This specimen comes from a study of T cells in localized non-small cell lung cancer. Study-level results: Appearing in adjacent lung were a median about 50 of the top 100 tumor clones. Sequence data derive from only one tumor region, so heterogeneity remains possible. The study found T cell clonality highest in uninvolved adjacent lung, above tumor.

Libraries were prepared by immunoSEQ multiplex PCR; TCRdb keeps only in-frame clonotypes and omits some of them. The sample carries over 20,000 clones, roughly 90% recorded once. This receptor was identified in a female donor of 60 years or more with stage II squamous cell lung carcinoma. The chain couples TRBV5-1 to TRBJ2-3; 7 bases agree with TRBD2. The starting material was peripheral blood, obtained before any cancer treatment. The CDR3, as DNA: TGCGCCAGCAGCCGGGTTTCGTTGGCGGGGGTCTCTAGCACAGATACGCAGTATTTT. Residues: CASSRVSLAGVSSTDTQYF.